Listed below are T cell receptor beta chains from one sample, sequenced in a study of chemoradiotherapy in HPV16-positive cancers. Assay: immunoSEQ multiplex PCR; the TCRdb copy retains only in-frame clones and omits some. The sample lists tens of thousands of clones, 88% seen once, with 4% to 4.5% in the top ten. The sample in question was blood, obtained from a patient who underwent chemoradiotherapy. These receptors were collected from a human donor with HPV-associated anogenital cancer. Each CDR3 is given with its conserved first and last residue. D genes are given only for firm matches. Some rows have no size entry. The others give once, few or many, or a class for an expanded clone.

NA	TRBV21-1	TRBJ2-7	NA	CASSLRPGVSSYEQYF	TGTGCCAGCAGCTTACGGCCAGGGGTGAGCTCCTACGAGCAGTACTTC
NA	TRBV30	TRBJ2-3	NA	CAWSTAYTQYF	TGTGCCTGGAGTACGGCCTATACGCAGTATTTT
NA	TRBV27	TRBJ1-1	NA	CASSLRSSLGLNTEAFF	TGTGCCAGCAGTCTACGTAGTAGCTTAGGACTGAACACTGAAGCTTTCTTT
NA	TRBV23-1	TRBJ2-7	NA	CASGNQDPDEQYF	TGCGCCAGCGGAAATCAGGACCCTGACGAGCAGTACTTC
NA	TRBV28	TRBJ1-2	TRBD1	CASSPTRTGYYGYTF	TGTGCCAGCAGTCCCACTAGGACAGGGTACTATGGCTACACCTTC
NA	TRBV11-2	TRBJ2-3	NA	CASSLGLTSTDTQYF	TGTGCCAGCAGCTTAGGGCTTACTAGCACAGATACGCAGTATTTT
once	TRBV2	TRBJ1-2	TRBD1	CASSDQGAANYGYTF	TGTGCCAGCAGTGATCAGGGGGCGGCTAACTATGGCTACACCTTC
NA	TRBV18	TRBJ2-6	NA	CASSPGGSGANVLTF	TGTGCCAGCTCACCGGGGGGATCTGGGGCCAACGTCCTGACTTTC
NA	TRBV7-3	TRBJ2-1	NA	CASSLTGSNEQFF	TGTGCCAGCAGCTTAACAGGGTCCAATGAGCAGTTCTTC
NA	TRBV6-5	TRBJ1-5	NA	CASKSGDQPQHF	TGTGCCAGCAAATCAGGAGATCAGCCCCAGCATTTT